This TCR beta chain was found in a study of vaccination effects on CD4 cells after COVID-19. Looking at the study overall: Participants got two doses of BNT162b2 or mRNA-1273 vaccine.

Antigen-specific CD4+ T cells were expanded with viral peptide pools in the ViraFEST assay before sequencing. The authors isolated CD4+ T cells after approximately 9 days of culture. Recipients of the vaccine had no prior SARS-CoV-2 infection and negative nucleocapsid antibodies. Every well housed two million PBMC, which grew in culture alongside about 11 IU/ml IL-2 and 8.5 to 10 ug/ml peptides. Profiled with immunoSEQ multiplex PCR; TCRdb holds only in-frame clones, not every one. This table has approximately 30,000 clones, more than 70% appearing once. This clone was recorded a few times. Its matching antigen is unknown. The sequence came from a human donor who received a COVID-19 vaccine. Sequencing was performed on CD4+ T cells from PBMCs cultured with HCoV-OC43 spike peptides, taken before COVID-19 vaccination. As to subset: HCoV-OC43 spike overlapping peptide pool stimulation.

CDR3 bases: TGCGCCAGCAGCCAAGATAGAAGGGGGTCGGGACTAGCGGCCCGGGGTGAGCAGTTCTTC. Protein product: CASSQDRRGSGLAARGEQFF. The V gene is TRBV4-1, the J gene TRBJ2-1, with 11 bases lining up with TRBD2. V lost 0 bases, J lost 9 bases, and 19 bases stayed unmatched. The CDR3 is 20 residues long. Germline assignment: CDR1 MGHRA and CDR2 YSYEKL.